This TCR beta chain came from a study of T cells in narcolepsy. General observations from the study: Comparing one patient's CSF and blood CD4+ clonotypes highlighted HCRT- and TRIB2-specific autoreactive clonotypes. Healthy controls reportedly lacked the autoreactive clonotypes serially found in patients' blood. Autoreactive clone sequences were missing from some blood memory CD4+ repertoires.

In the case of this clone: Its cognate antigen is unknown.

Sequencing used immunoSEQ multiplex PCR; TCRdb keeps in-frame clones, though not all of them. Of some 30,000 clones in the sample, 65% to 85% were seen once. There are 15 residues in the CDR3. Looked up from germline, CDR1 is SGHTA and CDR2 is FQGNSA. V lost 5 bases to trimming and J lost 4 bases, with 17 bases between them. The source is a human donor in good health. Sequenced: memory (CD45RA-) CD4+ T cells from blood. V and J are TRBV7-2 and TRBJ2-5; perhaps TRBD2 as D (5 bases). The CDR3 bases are TGTGCCAGCAGCCGGGGATCCGGGATTGTAGAGACCCAGTACTTC. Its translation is CASSRGSGIVETQYF.